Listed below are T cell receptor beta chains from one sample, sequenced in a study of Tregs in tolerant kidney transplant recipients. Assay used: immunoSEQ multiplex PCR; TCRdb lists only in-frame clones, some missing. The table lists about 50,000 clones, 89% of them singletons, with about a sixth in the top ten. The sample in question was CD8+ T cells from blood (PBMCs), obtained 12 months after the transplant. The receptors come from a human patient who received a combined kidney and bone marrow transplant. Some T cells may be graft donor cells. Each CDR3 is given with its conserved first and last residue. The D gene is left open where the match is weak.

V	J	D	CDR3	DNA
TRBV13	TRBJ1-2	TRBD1	CASSLGRGTGRNYGYTF	TGTGCCAGCAGCTTAGGCCGGGGGACAGGCCGTAACTATGGCTACACCTTC
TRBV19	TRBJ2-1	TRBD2	CASSILAGGPYEQFF	TGTGCCAGTAGTATCCTAGCGGGAGGGCCCTATGAGCAGTTCTTC
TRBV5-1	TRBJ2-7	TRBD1	CASSDVGTGTYEQYF	TGCGCCAGCAGTGATGTGGGGACAGGGACCTACGAGCAGTACTTC
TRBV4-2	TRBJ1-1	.	CASSARIGGNTEAFF	TGTGCCAGCAGCGCCCGCATCGGGGGGAACACTGAAGCTTTCTTT
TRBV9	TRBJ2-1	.	CASSVSRDGSSYNEQFF	TGTGCCAGCAGCGTAAGCCGAGACGGGAGCTCCTACAATGAGCAGTTCTTC
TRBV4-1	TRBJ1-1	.	CASSQGPGANTEAFF	TGCGCCAGCAGCCAAGGGCCAGGGGCCAACACTGAAGCTTTCTTT
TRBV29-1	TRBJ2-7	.	CSVEVNRDEQYF	TGCAGCGTTGAGGTTAACAGGGACGAGCAGTACTTC
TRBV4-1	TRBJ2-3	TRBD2	CASSQIAGLYTDTQYF	TGCGCCAGCAGCCAGATAGCGGGGCTTTACACAGATACGCAGTATTTT
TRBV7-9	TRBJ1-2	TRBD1	CASSDPRTGWYGYTF	TGTGCCAGCAGCGACCCCCGGACAGGATGGTATGGCTACACCTTC
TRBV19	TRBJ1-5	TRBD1	CASSIRTGFGQPQHF	TGTGCCAGTAGTATCCGGACAGGGTTTGGTCAGCCCCAGCATTTT
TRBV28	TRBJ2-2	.	CASSTGLGTGELFF	TGTGCCAGCAGTACAGGGTTGGGCACCGGGGAGCTGTTTTTT
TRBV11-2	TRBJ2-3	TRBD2	CASSSLAGFMDTQYF	TGTGCCAGCAGCTCATTAGCGGGATTCATGGATACGCAGTATTTT
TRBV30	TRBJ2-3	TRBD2	CAWSQGLAGDTQYF	TGTGCCTGGAGTCAGGGACTAGCGGGAGATACGCAGTATTTT
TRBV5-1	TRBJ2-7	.	CASSLSMWAYEQYF	TGCGCCAGCAGCTTATCAATGTGGGCCTACGAGCAGTACTTC
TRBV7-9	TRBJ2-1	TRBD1	CASSSDRDSYNEQFF	TGTGCCAGCAGCTCGGACAGGGACTCCTACAATGAGCAGTTCTTC
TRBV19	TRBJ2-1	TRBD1	CASSLLTGQGANEQFF	TGTGCCAGTAGTCTCTTAACGGGACAGGGGGCTAATGAGCAGTTCTTC